These 18 T cell receptor beta chains were sequenced from one sample in a study of cytomegalovirus exposure and HLA in healthy donors (dated by TCRdb to 2016 to 2017). Library construction relied on the immunoSEQ multiplex PCR assay. For the multiplex PCR, a mixture combining 60 forward primers for TCR Vbeta segments and 13 reverse primers for TCR Jbeta segments was used. TCRdb re-hosts the immuneACCESS table, in-frame sequences only. Its copies lack some clones; in the studies checked, an unresolved V gene accounts for under half of them, and the cause for the rest is not known. The sample table records fewer than 200,000 clones; around 82% of these occur just once. Around 1.5% of the sample goes to the ten largest clones. Sequencing was done on a sample of PBMCs. These receptor sequences come from a male donor in good health and CMV-seronegative.

A few counts support this clone. The genes are TRBV6-4 and TRBJ1-1; D perhaps matches TRBD1 (5 bases). Germline V CDR1 and CDR2: MRHNA, SNTAGT. V gave up 6 bases and J gave up 5 bases, with 16 bases separating them. The CDR3 covers 14 residues. The CDR3 region has the DNA TGTGCCAGCAGACCGGTAGGGACTGGGACTGAAGCTTTCTTT. This gives the protein CASRPVGTGTEAFF.

The chain has TRBV9 and TRBJ2-1; D is ambiguous. The CDR3 loop spans 13 amino acids. V lost 2 bases and J 4 bases, leaving 7 bases between the germline ends. Germline loops: CDR1 SGDLS, CDR2 YYNGEE. CDR3 coding DNA: TGTGCCAGCAGCGTCAACATATACAATGAGCAGTTCTTC. Its translation is CASSVNIYNEQFF.

The CDR3 sequence is CASSQAYNEQFF. The DNA for the CDR3 is TGCGCCAGCAGCCAAGCGTACAATGAGCAGTTCTTC. The rearrangement uses TRBV4-1 and TRBJ2-1; D gene uncertain. The CDR3 is 12 residues long. CDR1 MGHRA and CDR2 YSYEKL come from the germline V gene. Trimming cost V 1 base and J 4 bases, with 2 bases left between them.

This sequence joins TRBV7-2 and TRBJ2-2; D gene uncertain. The CDR3 extends over 15 amino acids. The ends were cut back, 1 base at V and 4 bases at J, with 10 bases in the middle. Germline loops: CDR1 SGHTA, CDR2 FQGNSA. The CDR3 sequence: CASSLDPRTTGELFF. The CDR3 nucleotides read TGTGCCAGCAGCTTAGACCCCAGAACCACCGGGGAGCTGTTTTTT.

J is TRBJ2-5 and V is TRBV10-1, with D hard to call. CDR1 and CDR2 (germline): WNHNN, SYGVQD (reference sequence). The CDR3 is made up of 14 amino acids. V dropped 0 bases and J dropped 3 bases, with 8 bases sitting between them. This CDR3 reads CASSESVGEETQYF. In DNA, the CDR3 is TGCGCCAGCAGTGAGTCCGTAGGAGAAGAGACCCAGTACTTC.

The chain has TRBV12-5 and TRBJ2-2; D is ambiguous. The ends were cut back, 6 bases at V and 1 base at J, with 3 bases in the middle. The CDR3 is 12 amino acids. The V gene's germline CDR1 is LGHNT and CDR2 FRNRAP. CDR3 sequence (DNA): TGTGCTAGTGGCCTGAACACCGGGGAGCTGTTTTTT. It is translated as CASGLNTGELFF.

V is TRBV28 and J is TRBJ1-1; 9 nucleotides line up with TRBD1. Unmatched junction bases numbered 14, after V lost 7 bases and J lost 11 bases. Germline CDR1 MDHEN, CDR2 SYDVKM. This CDR3 comprises 14 residues. CDR3 amino acids: CASTSQGAPLWAFF. CDR3 coding DNA: TGTGCCAGCACCTCACAGGGGGCCCCTCTTTGGGCTTTCTTT. Full variable domain (rest looked up from reference TRBV28 and TRBJ1-1): DVKVTQSSRYLVKRTGEKVFLECVQDMDHENMFWYRQDPGLGLRLIYFSYDVKMKEKGDIPEGYSVSREKKERFSLILESASTNQTSMYLCASTSQGAPLWAFFGQGTRLTVV.

This clone appeared once. The chain has TRBV28 and TRBJ1-1; no reliable D call. The CDR3 contains 12 residues. The V end was cut by 7 bases, the J end by 4 bases, with 10 bases between. Per the germline V gene, CDR1 is MDHEN and CDR2 is SYDVKM. The CDR3 DNA reads TGTGCCAGCACCACAGTCGGCACTGAAGCTTTCTTT. Translation gives CASTTVGTEAFF.

This chain connects TRBV15 to TRBJ1-6; TRBD1 is a possible D gene (6 bases). CDR3 size: 16 residues. Germline loops: CDR1 LNHNV, CDR2 YYDKDF (reference sequence). The ends were cut back, 6 bases at V and 7 bases at J, with 19 bases in the middle. CDR3 nucleotide sequence: TGTGCCACCAGGGAAGGGGGGGTGCGGTGGAATTCACCCCTCCACTTT. Translated, it gives CATREGGVRWNSPLHF.

J is TRBJ1-2 and V is TRBV10-2; D might be TRBD1 (5 bases). Germline CDR1 and CDR2: WSHSY and SAAADI. V lost 6 bases to trimming and J lost 4 bases, with 9 bases between them. The CDR3 extends over 12 amino acids. The CDR3 DNA reads TGCGCCAGCAGGATCGACAGCTATGGCTACACCTTC. Translated, it gives CASRIDSYGYTF.

The chain couples TRBV19 to TRBJ1-5; 8 nucleotides line up with TRBD1. Germline V gene sequence: CDR1 LNHDA, CDR2 SQIVND (reference sequence). This CDR3 comprises 14 residues. V trimming: 1 base; J trimming: 6 bases; junction bases outside the gene matches: 2. CDR3 nucleotide sequence: TGTGCCAGTAGTATAGGGACAGGGCTTCAGCCCCAGCATTTT. Translation: CASSIGTGLQPQHF.

This clone turned up a few times. The rearrangement uses TRBV7-2 and TRBJ2-7, with no clear D. V dropped 5 bases and J dropped 0 bases, with 11 bases sitting between them. This CDR3 region has 14 residues. Germline-derived CDR1 and CDR2 are SGHTA and FQGNSA. CDR3 DNA sequence: TGTGCCAGCAGCCAAAACTTCCTCTCCTACGAGCAGTACTTC. This sequence encodes CASSQNFLSYEQYF.

This rearrangement joins TRBV30 to TRBJ2-5; the D is unclear. The closer fit of TRBJ2-7 to the DNA end suggests the J call may be wrong. The CDR3 is 11 residues long. The germline gives CDR1 GTSNPN, CDR2 SVGIG (reference sequence). This CDR3 reads CAWSVTYEQYF. In nucleotides, the CDR3 is TGTGCCTGGAGTGTAACGTACGAGCAGTACTTC.

The chain recombines TRBV7-3 with TRBJ2-7; unclear D gene. The CDR3 is made up of 15 amino acids. The V end was cut by 5 bases, the J end by 5 bases, with 19 bases between. Looked up from germline, CDR1 is SGHTA and CDR2 is FQGTGA. For the CDR3, the DNA is TGTGCCAGCAGCCCTAATGGTGCGCTATTCCACGAGCAGTACTTC. It encodes CASSPNGALFHEQYF. The full variable domain, rest sourced from reference TRBV7-3 and TRBJ2-7, is GAGVSQTPSNKVTEKGKYVELRCDPISGHTALYWYRQSLGQGPEFLIYFQGTGAADDSGLPNDRFFAVRPEGSVSTLKIQRTERGDSAVYLCASSPNGALFHEQYFGPGTRLTVT.

This clone was detected only once. CDR3 nucleotides: TGTGCCAGCAGCGCGGATCCTAGCTCCTACGAGCAGTACTTC. Its protein is CASSADPSSYEQYF. V and J are TRBV9 and TRBJ2-7; D call uncertain. V was pared by 3 bases and J by 0 bases, with 10 bases between. The CDR3 loop spans 14 amino acids. CDR1 is SGDLS, CDR2 YYNGEE, per germline. Full variable domain (outside the CDR3, taken from reference TRBV9 and TRBJ2-7): DSGVTQTPKHLITATGQRVTLRCSPRSGDLSVYWYQQSLDQGLQFLIQYYNGEERAKGNILERFSAQQFPDLHSELNLSSLELGDSALYFCASSADPSSYEQYFGPGTRLTVT.

This clone has only one observation. The chain joins TRBV11-2 to TRBJ1-5, with D tentatively TRBD1 (5 bases). The CDR3 loop spans 15 amino acids. Germline CDR1 reads SGHAT; CDR2 reads FQNNGV. V lost 5 bases, J lost 5 bases, and 16 bases lay in between. CDR3 coding DNA: TGTGCCAGCAGCCCAGGGACGTCGGGGGATCAGCCCCAGCATTTT. Encoded protein: CASSPGTSGDQPQHF.

The chain uses TRBV9 and TRBJ1-4; 7 nucleotides line up with TRBD1. After removal of 3 bases from V and 3 bases from J, the junction contained 5 bases not matched to a gene. Germline V gene sequence: CDR1 SGDLS, CDR2 YYNGEE. This CDR3 contains 15 residues. As DNA, the CDR3 is TGTGCCAGCAGCGCTGCCGGGACAGCTAATGAAAAACTGTTTTTT. It yields the protein CASSAAGTANEKLFF.

This clone was found once. An end of the junction differs from the germline gene, which may be a read error. This chain connects TRBV7-9 to TRBJ1-1; D perhaps matches TRBD1 (5 bases). Germline V lookup: CDR1 SEHNR, CDR2 FQNEAQ (reference sequence). The CDR3 totals 14 residues. The CDR3 is CSSSYRLFGTEAFF. In DNA form, the CDR3 reads TGTTCCAGCAGCTACAGGCTTTTCGGGACTGAAGCTTTCTTT.